This TCR beta chain is from a study of blood T cell repertoires in COVID-19. About the study: There were acute and convalescent COVID-19 samples, and they came from the United States, Italy and Spain. Nucleic acid was either cDNA or gDNA, and it came from T cells, B-cell-depleted T cells, or PBMCs.

As originally analysed: How many nucleated cells were present was estimated from reference gene primer amplification. Produced via immunoSEQ multiplex PCR; TCRdb's table is partial and in-frame only. V, J and clone size are those of that table, while D and trimming were read from the DNA. The sample lists some 60,000 clones, just over 90% occurring once. Trimming took 6 bases from V and 5 from J; bases not matched to a gene: 14. Germline V CDR1 and CDR2: LGHNT, FRNRAP. The CDR3 loop spans 16 amino acids. This clone was picked up one time. The chain employs TRBV12-5 and TRBJ2-5, with 8 bases fitting TRBD2. The receptor's source is a human donor in a cohort sampled during active COVID-19. Material for sequencing was peripheral blood. The CDR3 sequence: CASGPRLASGRETQYF. DNA of the CDR3: TGTGCTAGTGGCCCGAGACTAGCGTCAGGGAGGGAGACCCAGTACTTC.